This record covers a single T cell receptor (beta chain). These data are taken from a study of blood T cell repertoires in COVID-19. In the original processing: Reference gene primer amplification yielded estimated nucleated cell counts. This table comes from immunoSEQ multiplex PCR, and its TCRdb copy is limited to in-frame clones, with some not included. The D gene and trimming were derived from the DNA, and the V and J assignments and clone size from that table. In the table there are about 64,000 clones, around 86% of which are singletons. The J segment lost 1 base and the V segment lost 3 bases, leaving 7 bases of the junction unmatched. The CDR3 length is 17 residues. The germline CDR1 and CDR2 sequences are SGHRS and YFSETQ.

The V and J genes are TRBV5-1 and TRBJ2-6, with 7 bases fitting TRBD1. Sequenced sample: peripheral blood. This sequence was found in a man aged 50 or older with active COVID-19. The CDR3 nucleotides are TGCGCCAGCAGCTACTCGGGACAGCCTTCTGGGGCCAACGTCCTGACTTTC. Amino acids: CASSYSGQPSGANVLTF.